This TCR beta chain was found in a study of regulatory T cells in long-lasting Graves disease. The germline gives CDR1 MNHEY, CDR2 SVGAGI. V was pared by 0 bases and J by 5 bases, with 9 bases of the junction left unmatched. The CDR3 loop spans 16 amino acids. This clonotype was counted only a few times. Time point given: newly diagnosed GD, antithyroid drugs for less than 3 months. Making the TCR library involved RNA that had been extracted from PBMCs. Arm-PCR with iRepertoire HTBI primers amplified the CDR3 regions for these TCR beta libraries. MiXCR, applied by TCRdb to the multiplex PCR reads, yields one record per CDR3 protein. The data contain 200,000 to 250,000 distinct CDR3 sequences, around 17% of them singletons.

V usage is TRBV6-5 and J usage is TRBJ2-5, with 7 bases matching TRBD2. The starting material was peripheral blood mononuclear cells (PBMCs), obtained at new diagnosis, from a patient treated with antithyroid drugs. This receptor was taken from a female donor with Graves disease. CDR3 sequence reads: CASSYSLGGSGETQYF. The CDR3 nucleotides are TGTGCCAGCAGTTACTCGCTCGGCGGGAGCGGCGAGACCCAGTACTTC.